The clone carrying this T cell receptor beta chain was counted ten times or more. CDR1 is SGHTA and CDR2 is FQGNSA in the germline V gene. The germline V and J ends were trimmed by 8 bases and 7 bases, with 9 bases remaining between them. This CDR3 spans 10 amino acids. TRAV- and TRBV-specific primers primed first-strand cDNA, covering alpha and beta chains. With a constant-region primer and a V-primer adapter, TCRs were subjected to roughly 20 PCR cycles of amplification. Each CDR3 protein is one row after TCRdb ran MiXCR on the reads. The table records tens of thousands of distinct CDR3 sequences, about 26% of them present only once. This sample stems from a study of low-dose radiotherapy and immunotherapy resistance in tumors. About the study: Every 2 weeks, cohort 1 got 0.5 Gy, reaching 6.5 Gy to the planning target volume. Every two weeks, cyclophosphamide 200 mg/m2 was infused one day before radiation plus immunotherapy.

The time point here: before trial treatment. Treatment combined nivolumab, ipilimumab, aspirin, low-dose cyclophosphamide and low-dose radiotherapy in a dose-escalation trial. The sample was PBMCs, taken before treatment. This rearrangement joins TRBV7-2 to TRBJ2-7; D is possibly TRBD2 (5 bases). This clonotype originated in a male donor with rectosigmoid adenocarcinoma. The CDR3 is CASCGGEQYF. CDR3 DNA sequence: TGTGCCAGCTGCGGAGGAGAGCAGTACTTC.